This is a list of T cell receptor beta chains from one sample in a study of blood T cell repertoires in COVID-19. TCRdb's table, derived via immunoSEQ multiplex PCR, lists solely in-frame clones and lacks some. The sample lists about 200,000 clones, approximately 82% seen once, with more than 9% in the top ten. Sequencing was carried out using peripheral blood. Source of these receptors: a man in his fifties with active or convalescent COVID-19. Both conserved end residues are part of each CDR3. D genes are given only for firm matches. The size of a clone is reported for some rows only, either as once, few or many, or as a class for expanded clones.

d_call: TRBD1; j_call: TRBJ1-5; clone_size: NA; v_call: TRBV5-1; cdr3_aa: CASSLTGQDNQPQHF; cdr3_nt: TGCGCCAGCAGCTTGACGGGACAGGACAATCAGCCCCAGCATTTT
d_call: NA; j_call: TRBJ1-2; clone_size: few; v_call: TRBV27; cdr3_aa: CASSLSYSGGNYGYTF; cdr3_nt: TGTGCCAGCAGTTTATCATATTCGGGGGGAAACTATGGCTACACCTTC
d_call: NA; j_call: TRBJ1-6; clone_size: NA; v_call: TRBV6-5; cdr3_aa: CASSELYSPLHF; cdr3_nt: TGTGCCAGCAGCGAGCTTTATTCACCCCTCCACTTT
d_call: TRBD2; j_call: TRBJ2-3; clone_size: NA; v_call: TRBV4-2; cdr3_aa: CASSQDGLAGGFTDTQYF; cdr3_nt: TGTGCCAGCAGCCAAGATGGGCTAGCGGGGGGTTTCACAGATACGCAGTATTTT
d_call: NA; j_call: TRBJ2-3; clone_size: NA; v_call: TRBV10-3; cdr3_aa: CASKGIPGEDTQYF; cdr3_nt: TGTGCCAGCAAGGGGATCCCTGGCGAAGATACGCAGTATTTT
d_call: TRBD2; j_call: TRBJ2-5; clone_size: NA; v_call: TRBV5-4; cdr3_aa: CASSSDLAGAGVTQYF; cdr3_nt: TGTGCCAGCAGCTCGGACCTAGCGGGGGCCGGCGTGACCCAGTACTTC
d_call: NA; j_call: TRBJ2-5; clone_size: NA; v_call: TRBV15; cdr3_aa: CATSRAGTIGETQYF; cdr3_nt: TGTGCCACCAGCAGAGCGGGGACAATAGGAGAGACCCAGTACTTC
d_call: TRBD2; j_call: TRBJ2-1; clone_size: NA; v_call: TRBV28; cdr3_aa: CATRGSGLNEQFF; cdr3_nt: TGTGCCACCCGGGGTAGCGGGCTCAATGAGCAGTTCTTC
d_call: NA; j_call: TRBJ1-2; clone_size: NA; v_call: TRBV7-2; cdr3_aa: CASSSLQGKGGYTF; cdr3_nt: TGTGCCAGCAGCTCGCTCCAGGGGAAGGGTGGCTACACCTTC
d_call: TRBD1; j_call: TRBJ1-4; clone_size: NA; v_call: TRBV7-6; cdr3_aa: CASSSLGQGAMSEKLFF; cdr3_nt: TGTGCCAGCAGCTCCCTGGGACAGGGGGCAATGAGTGAAAAACTGTTTTTT
d_call: TRBD2; j_call: TRBJ2-3; clone_size: NA; v_call: TRBV6-6; cdr3_aa: CASSYDLAGGTDTQYF; cdr3_nt: TGTGCCAGCAGTTACGACCTAGCGGGGGGCACAGATACGCAGTATTTT
d_call: NA; j_call: TRBJ2-3; clone_size: NA; v_call: TRBV5-1; cdr3_aa: CASSAVPDTDTQYF; cdr3_nt: TGCGCCAGCAGCGCAGTACCAGACACAGATACGCAGTATTTT
d_call: NA; j_call: TRBJ2-5; clone_size: NA; v_call: TRBV7-8; cdr3_aa: CASSRKRLHQQETQYF; cdr3_nt: TGTGCCAGCAGCCGAAAGCGGCTCCACCAGCAAGAGACCCAGTACTTC
d_call: TRBD1; j_call: TRBJ1-2; clone_size: NA; v_call: TRBV7-9; cdr3_aa: CASRNRTGVNYGYTF; cdr3_nt: TGTGCCAGCAGGAACCGGACAGGGGTGAACTATGGCTACACCTTC
d_call: NA; j_call: TRBJ1-2; clone_size: NA; v_call: TRBV29-1; cdr3_aa: CSVSTGQNYGYTF; cdr3_nt: TGCAGCGTTTCTACGGGACAAAACTATGGCTACACCTTC
d_call: NA; j_call: TRBJ2-7; clone_size: few; v_call: TRBV7-2; cdr3_aa: CASSLGVSSAAYEQYF; cdr3_nt: TGTGCCAGCAGCTTAGGAGTTAGTAGCGCGGCCTACGAGCAGTACTTC
d_call: NA; j_call: TRBJ2-2; clone_size: NA; v_call: TRBV7-3; cdr3_aa: CASSTAPRTGFAGELFF; cdr3_nt: TGTGCCAGCAGCACTGCCCCCAGAACAGGGTTCGCCGGGGAGCTGTTTTTT
d_call: NA; j_call: TRBJ1-6; clone_size: NA; v_call: TRBV4-1; cdr3_aa: CASSQDRGADRKNSPLHF; cdr3_nt: TGCGCCAGCAGCCAAGATCGGGGTGCGGACAGAAAGAATTCACCCCTCCACTTT
d_call: NA; j_call: TRBJ1-5; clone_size: NA; v_call: TRBV28; cdr3_aa: CASSLSGYGNQPQHF; cdr3_nt: TGTGCCAGCAGTTTATCAGGGTACGGGAATCAGCCCCAGCATTTT
d_call: NA; j_call: TRBJ2-5; clone_size: NA; v_call: TRBV5-6; cdr3_aa: CASSLVRSETQYF; cdr3_nt: TGTGCCAGCAGCTTGGTTCGGTCAGAGACCCAGTACTTC
d_call: TRBD1; j_call: TRBJ1-2; clone_size: NA; v_call: TRBV2; cdr3_aa: CASLIWDSSNYGYTF; cdr3_nt: TGTGCCAGCCTAATTTGGGACAGTTCTAACTATGGCTACACCTTC
d_call: NA; j_call: TRBJ2-5; clone_size: NA; v_call: TRBV11-2; cdr3_aa: CASSSQGTERETQYF; cdr3_nt: TGTGCCAGCAGCTCCCAGGGGACGGAGAGGGAGACCCAGTACTTC
d_call: NA; j_call: TRBJ2-7; clone_size: NA; v_call: TRBV28; cdr3_aa: CASSFSSYEQYF; cdr3_nt: TGTGCCAGCAGTTTCTCCTCCTACGAGCAGTACTTC
d_call: NA; j_call: TRBJ2-1; clone_size: NA; v_call: TRBV7-9; cdr3_aa: CASSLADLRGYDEQFF; cdr3_nt: TGTGCCAGCAGCTTAGCCGACCTCAGGGGTTATGATGAGCAGTTCTTC
d_call: NA; j_call: TRBJ1-5; clone_size: NA; v_call: TRBV28; cdr3_aa: CASSFGGSVNQPQHF; cdr3_nt: TGTGCCAGCAGTTTCGGGGGGTCGGTCAATCAGCCCCAGCATTTT